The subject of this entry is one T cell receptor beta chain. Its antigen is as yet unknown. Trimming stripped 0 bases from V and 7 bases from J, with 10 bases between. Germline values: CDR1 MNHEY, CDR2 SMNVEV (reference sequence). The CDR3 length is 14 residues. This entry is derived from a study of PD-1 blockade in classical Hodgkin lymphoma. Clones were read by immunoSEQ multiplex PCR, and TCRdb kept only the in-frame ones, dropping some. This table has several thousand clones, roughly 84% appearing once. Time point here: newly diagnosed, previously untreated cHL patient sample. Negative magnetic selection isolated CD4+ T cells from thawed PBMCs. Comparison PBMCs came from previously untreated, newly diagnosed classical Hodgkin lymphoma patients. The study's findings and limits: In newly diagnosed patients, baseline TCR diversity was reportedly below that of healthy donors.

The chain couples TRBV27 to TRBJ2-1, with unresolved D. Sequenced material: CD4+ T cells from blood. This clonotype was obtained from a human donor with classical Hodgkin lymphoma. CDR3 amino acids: CASSLSPLGNEQFF. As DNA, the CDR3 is TGTGCCAGCAGTTTATCGCCTTTGGGGAATGAGCAGTTCTTC.